The text below deals with one T cell receptor (beta chain). These data are taken from a study of OX40 agonist ivuxolimab in advanced cancers. Overall study context: Patients' therapy was ivuxolimab, an antibody that acts as an agonist of OX40 (CD134).

The V segment lost 5 bases and the J segment 6 bases; nucleotides outside the gene matches: 8. Germline V gene sequence: CDR1 SGHVS, CDR2 FQNEAQ. CDR3 length equals 14 residues. The repertoire was sequenced with immunoSEQ multiplex PCR; TCRdb's copy has only in-frame clones and lacks some. This table holds around 49,000 clones, around four fifths found once. The source was CD4+ or CD8+ T cells sorted from blood, collected in a trial of the OX40 agonist ivuxolimab. The genes are TRBV7-8 and TRBJ2-3, with 7 bases that match TRBD1. The TCR was taken from an adult with an advanced solid tumor such as melanoma, head and neck, liver or kidney cancer. CDR3 in DNA: TGTGCCAGCAGCATCCTCAGGGGGACGGATACGCAGTATTTT. As protein: CASSILRGTDTQYF.